The rows below give T cell receptor beta chains drawn from one sample of a study of T-cell reconstitution after alpha-beta-depleted transplantation in children. One entry per CDR3 protein, called by TCRdb with MiXCR from the PCR reads. The repertoire consists of 400,000 to 500,000 distinct CDR3 sequences, with roughly 11% occurring once and the leading ten covering roughly 5.1%. The sample in question was PBMCs from the stem cell graft donor, obtained from the stem cell graft. The receptors stem from a human donor who donated a stem cell graft to a child with acute myeloid leukemia. Both conserved end residues are part of each CDR3. The D gene is left open where the match is weak. Size values are once, few and many counts, or a class for expanded clones, and some rows have none.

size,J,V,D,DNA,CDR3
many,TRBJ1-2,TRBV29-1,NA,TGCAGCGTTGCCACAAACTATGGCTACACCTTC,CSVATNYGYTF
NA,TRBJ2-2,TRBV5-1,NA,TGCGCCAGCAGCTTGGCCCGGTCGACTGACACCGGGGAGCTGTTTTTT,CASSLARSTDTGELFF
few,TRBJ1-4,TRBV20-1,NA,TGCAGTGCTCTACGGGCAACTAATGAAAAACTGTTTTTT,CSALRATNEKLFF
few,TRBJ2-7,TRBV9,TRBD1,TGTGCCAGCAGCGTCGGACAGGGGACCCACGAGCAGTACTTC,CASSVGQGTHEQYF
NA,TRBJ1-1,TRBV19,NA,TGTGCCAGTAGTATTGGTTCGGTAACTGAAGCTTTCTTT,CASSIGSVTEAFF
few,TRBJ1-2,TRBV12-3/TRBV12-4,NA,TGTGCCAGCAGTTTAAGGCAGGACTATGGCTACACCTTC,CASSLRQDYGYTF
few,TRBJ2-3,TRBV11-2,TRBD2,TGTGCCAGCAGCTTCCGACTAGCGGGACCAACAGATACGCAGTATTTT,CASSFRLAGPTDTQYF
NA,TRBJ2-6,TRBV6-5,TRBD2,TGTGCCAGCAGTTACGGGGGAGGGCCTGGGGCCAACGTCCTGACTTTC,CASSYGGGPGANVLTF
NA,TRBJ2-5,TRBV20-1,NA,TGCAGTGCCGTACCCCAGGGTCAAGAGACCCAGTACTTC,CSAVPQGQETQYF
NA,TRBJ2-5,TRBV7-7,TRBD2,TGTGCTAGCAGCTTAGGGGGGACTAGACAAGAGACCCAGTACTTC,CASSLGGTRQETQYF